The present TCR beta chain was sequenced within a study of T cells in Graves' hyperthyroidism and ophthalmopathy. RNA transcripts yielded amplified TCR beta CDR3 regions. TCR CDR3 regions were first amplified by RT-PCR with HTBI primers. TCRdb passed the multiplex PCR reads through MiXCR, listing each CDR3 protein once. This sample carries roughly 160,000 distinct CDR3 sequences, just under 9.5% of them seen once, and the ten largest clones take roughly a fifth. In this sample, this clonotype turned up many times. The sequencing input was blood. The clonotype was recovered from a woman aged 18-29 years with Graves' hyperthyroidism that later progressed to Graves' ophthalmopathy.

The chain's CDR3 is CASRDTTVNTIYF. The CDR3 DNA is TGTGCCAGCCGGGACACAACAGTCAACACCATATATTTT. J is TRBJ1-3 and V is TRBV19, with a possible D match to TRBD1 (6 bases). The V end was cut by 9 bases, the J end by 7 bases, with 16 bases between. This CDR3 contains 13 residues. The germline gives CDR1 LNHDA, CDR2 SQIVND (reference sequence).